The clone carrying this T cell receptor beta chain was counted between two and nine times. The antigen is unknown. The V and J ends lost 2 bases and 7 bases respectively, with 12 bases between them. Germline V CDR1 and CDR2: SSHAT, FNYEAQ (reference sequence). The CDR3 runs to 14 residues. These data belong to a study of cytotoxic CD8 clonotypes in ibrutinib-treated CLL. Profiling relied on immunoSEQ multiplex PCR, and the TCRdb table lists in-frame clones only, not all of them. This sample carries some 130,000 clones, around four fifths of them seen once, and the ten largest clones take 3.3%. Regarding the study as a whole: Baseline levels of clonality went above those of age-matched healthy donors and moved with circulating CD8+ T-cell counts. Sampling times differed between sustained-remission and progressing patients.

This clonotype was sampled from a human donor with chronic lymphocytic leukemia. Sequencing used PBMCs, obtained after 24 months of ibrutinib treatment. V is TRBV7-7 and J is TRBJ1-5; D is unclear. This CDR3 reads CASSLLPTVQPQHF. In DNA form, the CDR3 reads TGTGCCAGCAGCTTATTACCCACGGTCCAGCCCCAGCATTTT.